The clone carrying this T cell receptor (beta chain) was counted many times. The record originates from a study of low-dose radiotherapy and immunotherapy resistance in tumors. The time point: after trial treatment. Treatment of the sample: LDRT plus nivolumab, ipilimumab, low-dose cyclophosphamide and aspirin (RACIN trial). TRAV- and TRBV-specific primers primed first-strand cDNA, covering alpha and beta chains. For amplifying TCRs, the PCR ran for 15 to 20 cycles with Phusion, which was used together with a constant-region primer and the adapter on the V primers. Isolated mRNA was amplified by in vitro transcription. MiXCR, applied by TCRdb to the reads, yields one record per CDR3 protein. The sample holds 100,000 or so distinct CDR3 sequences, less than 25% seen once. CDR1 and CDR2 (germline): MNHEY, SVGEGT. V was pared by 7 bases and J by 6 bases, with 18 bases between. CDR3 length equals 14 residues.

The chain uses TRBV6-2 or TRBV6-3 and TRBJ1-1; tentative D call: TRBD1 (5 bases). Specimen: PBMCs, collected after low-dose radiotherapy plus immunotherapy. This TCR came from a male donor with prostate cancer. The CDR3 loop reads CASTPSGPVPEAFF. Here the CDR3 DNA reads TGTGCCAGCACCCCCTCAGGGCCGGTGCCTGAAGCTTTCTTT.